The clone carrying this T cell receptor beta chain was observed a few times. The target antigen is unknown. This CDR3 is also generated by other DNA sequences in the sample. The data derive from a study of beta chain features in type 1 diabetes. All sorted populations exceeded 95% purity. Overall study results and limits: A closer apparent resemblance between naive, central memory and Treg TCRB repertoires was seen in patients than in healthy donors. Moderate yet significant TCRB CDR3 shortening was seen in Type 1 diabetes patients in all four CD4+ subsets.

Reverse transcribing all isolated RNA meant expressed TCRB transcripts were sequenced. The assay was immunoSEQ multiplex PCR, and TCRdb's table has in-frame clones only and misses some. The sample lists around 710,000 clones; about an eighth were seen once. The CDR3 extends over 15 amino acids. The germline gives CDR1 SGDLS, CDR2 YYNGEE. V was cut by 0 bases and J by 0 bases, with 7 bases left in between. The chain has TRBV9 and TRBJ1-5, with unresolved D. This clonotype was sampled from a young man with type 1 diabetes. Sequencing input: naive CD4+ T cells from blood. The CDR3 loop reads CASSVAADSNQPQHF. The CDR3 DNA reads TGTGCCAGCAGCGTAGCTGCAGATAGCAATCAGCCCCAGCATTTT.